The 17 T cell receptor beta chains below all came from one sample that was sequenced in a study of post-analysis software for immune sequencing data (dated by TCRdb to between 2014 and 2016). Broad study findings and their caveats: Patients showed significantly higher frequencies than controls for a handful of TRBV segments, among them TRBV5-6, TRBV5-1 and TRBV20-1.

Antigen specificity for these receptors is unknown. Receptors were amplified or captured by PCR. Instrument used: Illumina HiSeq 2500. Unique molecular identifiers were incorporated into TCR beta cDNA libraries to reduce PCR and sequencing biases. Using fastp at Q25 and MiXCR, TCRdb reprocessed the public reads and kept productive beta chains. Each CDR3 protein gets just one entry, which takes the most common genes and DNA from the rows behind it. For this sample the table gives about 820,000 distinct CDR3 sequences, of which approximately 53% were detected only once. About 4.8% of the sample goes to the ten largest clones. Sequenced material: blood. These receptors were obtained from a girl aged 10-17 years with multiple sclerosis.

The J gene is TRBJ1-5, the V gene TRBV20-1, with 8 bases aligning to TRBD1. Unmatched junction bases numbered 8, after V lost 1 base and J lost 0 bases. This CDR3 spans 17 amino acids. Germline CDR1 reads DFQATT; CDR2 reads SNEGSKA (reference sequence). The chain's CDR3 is CSARGGTGLYSNQPQHF. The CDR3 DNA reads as TGCAGTGCTAGAGGGGGGACAGGCCTATATAGCAATCAGCCCCAGCATTTT.

The CDR3 sequence is CASSLVRGQGAYEQYF. For the CDR3, the DNA is TGTGCCAGCAGCTTAGTACGTGGGCAGGGAGCCTACGAGCAGTACTTC. The chain couples TRBV7-2 to TRBJ2-7; D is perhaps TRBD1 or TRBD2 (5 bases each). V shed 1 base and J shed 2 bases, with 15 bases lying between them. There are 16 residues in the CDR3. The germline V gene has CDR1 SGHTA and CDR2 FQGNSA.

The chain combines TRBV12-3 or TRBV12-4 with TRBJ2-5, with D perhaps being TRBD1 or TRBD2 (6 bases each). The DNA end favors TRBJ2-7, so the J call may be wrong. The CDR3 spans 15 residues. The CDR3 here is CASSPGGTGFLEQYF. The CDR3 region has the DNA TGTGCCAGCAGTCCCGGGGGCACAGGTTTCCTCGAGCAGTACTTC.

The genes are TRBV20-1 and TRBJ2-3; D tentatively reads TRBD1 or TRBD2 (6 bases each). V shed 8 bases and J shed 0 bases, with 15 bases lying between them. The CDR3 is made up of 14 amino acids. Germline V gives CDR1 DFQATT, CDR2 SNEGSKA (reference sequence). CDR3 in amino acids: CSLYPGASTDTQYF. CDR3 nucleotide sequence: TGCAGTTTGTACCCGGGGGCTAGCACAGATACGCAGTATTTT.

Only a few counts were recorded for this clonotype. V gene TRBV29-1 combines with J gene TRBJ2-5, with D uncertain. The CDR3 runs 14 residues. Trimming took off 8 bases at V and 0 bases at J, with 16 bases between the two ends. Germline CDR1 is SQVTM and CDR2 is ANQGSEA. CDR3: CSSRLWKDQETQYF. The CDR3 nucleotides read TGCAGCTCAAGACTTTGGAAGGACCAAGAGACCCAGTACTTC.

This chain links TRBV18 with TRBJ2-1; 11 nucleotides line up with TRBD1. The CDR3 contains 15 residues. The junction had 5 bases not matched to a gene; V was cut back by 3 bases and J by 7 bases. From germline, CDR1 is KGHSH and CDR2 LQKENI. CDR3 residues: CASSPPGQGGNEQFF. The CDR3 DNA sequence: TGTGCCAGCTCACCCCCGGGACAGGGGGGAAATGAGCAGTTCTTC.

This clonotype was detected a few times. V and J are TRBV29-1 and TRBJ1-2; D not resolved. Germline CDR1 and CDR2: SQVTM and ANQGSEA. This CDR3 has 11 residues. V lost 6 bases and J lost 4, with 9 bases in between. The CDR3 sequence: CSVGTFYGYTF. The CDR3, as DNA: TGCAGCGTAGGCACTTTCTATGGCTACACCTTC.

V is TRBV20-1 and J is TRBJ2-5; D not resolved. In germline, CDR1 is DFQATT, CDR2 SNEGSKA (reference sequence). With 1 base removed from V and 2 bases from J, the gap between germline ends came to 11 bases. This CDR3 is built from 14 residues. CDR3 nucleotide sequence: TGCAGTGCTAGAGTGTTCGTGTCGCAAGAGACCCAGTACTTC. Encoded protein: CSARVFVSQETQYF.

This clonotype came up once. CDR3 DNA sequence: TGTGCCAGCAGCTTAGCCTGGCCTTCCTACAATGAGCAGTACTTC. Amino acid sequence: CASSLAWPSYNEQYF. The chain carries TRBV7-2 and TRBJ2-7; D is undetermined. The germline CDR1 and CDR2 sequences are SGHTA and FQGNSA. V gave up 0 bases and J gave up 7 bases, with 16 bases separating them. This CDR3 spans 15 amino acids.

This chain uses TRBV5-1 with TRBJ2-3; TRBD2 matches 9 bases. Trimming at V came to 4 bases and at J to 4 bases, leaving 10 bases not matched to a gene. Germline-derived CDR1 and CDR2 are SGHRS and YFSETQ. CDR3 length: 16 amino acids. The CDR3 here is CASSPRGGGAPDTQYF. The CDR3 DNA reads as TGCGCCAGCAGCCCCAGAGGCGGGGGGGCCCCAGATACGCAGTATTTT.

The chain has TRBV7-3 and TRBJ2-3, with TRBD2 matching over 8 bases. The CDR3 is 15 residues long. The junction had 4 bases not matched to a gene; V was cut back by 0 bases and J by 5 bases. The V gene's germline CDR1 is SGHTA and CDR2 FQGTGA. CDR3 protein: CASSLTGLGLDTQYF. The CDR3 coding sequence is TGTGCCAGCAGCTTAACGGGACTAGGTTTAGATACGCAGTATTTT.

The CDR3 spells CATATSRSTDTQYF. The CDR3, as DNA: TGTGCCACTGCGACTAGCAGAAGCACAGATACGCAGTATTTT. The chain joins TRBV7-9 to TRBJ2-3; the match to TRBD2 covers 7 bases. This CDR3 is built from 14 residues. V shed 10 bases, J shed 0 bases, and the junction held 7 bases outside the gene matches. The germline gives CDR1 SEHNR, CDR2 FQNEAQ (reference sequence).

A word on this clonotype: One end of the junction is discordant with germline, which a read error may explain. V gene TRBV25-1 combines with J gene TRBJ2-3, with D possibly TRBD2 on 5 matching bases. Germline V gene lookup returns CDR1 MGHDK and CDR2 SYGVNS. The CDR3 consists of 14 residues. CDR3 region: CASSIRGSGDPQYF. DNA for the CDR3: TGTGCCAGCAGTATCCGAGGCAGCGGAGATCCGCAGTATTTT.

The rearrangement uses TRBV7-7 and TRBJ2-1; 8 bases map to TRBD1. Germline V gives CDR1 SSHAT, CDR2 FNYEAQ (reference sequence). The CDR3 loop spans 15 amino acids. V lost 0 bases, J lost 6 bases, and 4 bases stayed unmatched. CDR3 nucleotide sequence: TGTGCCAGCAGCTTAGCCAGGGGGCTAGGCAATGAGCAGTTCTTC. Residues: CASSLARGLGNEQFF.

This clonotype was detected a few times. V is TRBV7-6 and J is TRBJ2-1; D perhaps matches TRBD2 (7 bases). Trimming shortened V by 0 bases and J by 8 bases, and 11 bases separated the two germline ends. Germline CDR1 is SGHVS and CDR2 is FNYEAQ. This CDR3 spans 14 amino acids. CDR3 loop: CASSLAGGGHEQFF. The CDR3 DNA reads TGTGCCAGCAGCTTAGCGGGGGGGGGCCATGAGCAGTTCTTC.

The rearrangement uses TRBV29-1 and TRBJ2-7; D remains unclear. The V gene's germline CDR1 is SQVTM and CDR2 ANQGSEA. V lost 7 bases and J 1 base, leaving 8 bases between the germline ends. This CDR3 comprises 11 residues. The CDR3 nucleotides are TGCAGCGCTGCAGGATCCTACGAGCAGTACTTC. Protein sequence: CSAAGSYEQYF.

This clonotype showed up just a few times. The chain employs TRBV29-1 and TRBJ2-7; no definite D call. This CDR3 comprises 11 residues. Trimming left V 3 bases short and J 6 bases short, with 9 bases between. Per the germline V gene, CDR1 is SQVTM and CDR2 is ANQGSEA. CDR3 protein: CSVDSSSEQYF. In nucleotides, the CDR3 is TGCAGCGTTGACTCAAGTAGCGAGCAGTACTTC.